Listed below are T cell receptor beta chains from one sample, sequenced in a study of relationships among human T cell subsets. TCRdb processed the multiplex PCR reads anew with MiXCR; each CDR3 protein has one entry. The sample has approximately 15,000 distinct CDR3 sequences, 62% seen once. Material for sequencing was total T cells sorted from blood. The receptors were gathered from a man aged 40-55 years in good health. CDR3s include the opening cysteine and the closing phenylalanine or tryptophan. D genes are given only for firm matches. Not every row has a clone size; where given, it reads once, few, many or a size class.

J | length | V | size | D | DNA | CDR3
TRBJ2-2 | 14 | TRBV12-3/TRBV12-4 | few | TRBD2 | TGTGCCAGCAGTCCGGGGGGGAGGACCGGGGAGCTGTTTTTT | CASSPGGRTGELFF
TRBJ2-7 | 14 | TRBV6-5 | - | TRBD2 | TGTGCCAGCAGTTACGGACTAGGATCTAACGAGCAGTACTTC | CASSYGLGSNEQYF
TRBJ1-1 | 12 | TRBV11-2 | - | - | TGTGCCAGCAGGAGGATGGGGGCTGAAGCTTTCTTT | CASRRMGAEAFF
TRBJ1-5 | 12 | TRBV30 | few | - | TGTGCCTGGAGTGGTGGGGAACAGCCCCAGCATTTT | CAWSGGEQPQHF
TRBJ2-3 | 13 | TRBV27 | - | - | TGTGCCAGCAGTTTATCGATCACAGATACGCAGTATTTT | CASSLSITDTQYF
TRBJ2-1 | 17 | TRBV30 | medium-sized | TRBD2 | TGTGCCTGGAGTGGGATGGGGGGGGGAGACTCCTACAATGAGCAGTTCTTC | CAWSGMGGGDSYNEQFF
TRBJ2-3 | 15 | TRBV11-2 | - | - | TGTGCCAGCAGCTTAGATCACGGGGGCACAGATACGCAGTATTTT | CASSLDHGGTDTQYF
TRBJ2-1 | 14 | TRBV20-1 | - | TRBD2 | TGCAGTGCTAGGGAGCGGGGGTCCTACAATGAGCAGTTCTTC | CSARERGSYNEQFF
TRBJ2-1 | 18 | TRBV5-1 | - | TRBD2 | TGCGCCAGCAGCTTGCAGCCCTATTTAGCGGGGGGTCCCAATGAGCAGTTCTTC | CASSLQPYLAGGPNEQFF
TRBJ1-6 | 15 | TRBV20-1 | - | - | TGCAGTGCTAGATGGGGGAGTGGTGGAAATTCACCCCTCCACTTT | CSARWGSGGNSPLHF
TRBJ2-3 | 15 | TRBV6-4 | once | TRBD2 | TGTGCCATCAGGAGACTAGCGGGGGGCCAAGATACGCAGTATTTT | CAIRRLAGGQDTQYF
TRBJ1-1 | 16 | TRBV11-2 | - | TRBD1 | TGTGCCAGCAGCTTAGATCGAGGGACAGTGAACACTGAAGCTTTCTTT | CASSLDRGTVNTEAFF
TRBJ1-1 | 17 | TRBV20-1 | - | - | TGCAGTGCTAGGTCTGGGGATTGGGATTCTTGGAACACTGAAGCTTTCTTT | CSARSGDWDSWNTEAFF